Below, 32 T cell receptor beta chains from the same sample are listed, as sequenced in a study of technical replicates of blood from a handful of donors. The data were produced by immunoSEQ multiplex PCR, yet TCRdb's version contains in-frame clones alone and is incomplete. The sample holds tens of thousands of clones, 95% to 97% seen once. The sequenced material came from T cells isolated from PBMCs. These receptors originate from a human donor in good health.

The chain combines TRBV10-1 with TRBJ1-2; weak D call: TRBD1 (5 bases). Trimming removed 0 bases from V and 4 bases from J, with 6 bases in between. The CDR3 totals 13 residues. In germline, CDR1 is WNHNN, CDR2 SYGVQD (reference sequence). The CDR3 spells CASSESDSYGYTF. The CDR3 bases are TGCGCCAGCAGTGAGTCCGACAGCTATGGCTACACCTTC.

The gene calls are TRBV27 and TRBJ1-4, with TRBD1 matching 7 bases. The CDR3 is 16 residues long. V gave up 5 bases and J gave up 4 bases; unmatched junction bases: 10. CDR1 is MNHEY and CDR2 is SMNVEV in the germline V gene (reference sequence). The CDR3: CASSTYRGGSNEKLFF. In DNA, the CDR3 is TGTGCCAGCAGTACCTACAGGGGTGGGAGTAATGAAAAACTGTTTTTT.

V is TRBV7-2 and J is TRBJ2-7, with 10 bases lining up with TRBD2. Trimming took 2 bases from V and 4 from J; bases not matched to a gene: 5. The CDR3 contains 15 residues. In germline, CDR1 is SGHTA, CDR2 FQGNSA. The CDR3 loop is CASSLQRGGIYEQYF. The CDR3 DNA is TGTGCCAGCAGCTTACAGCGGGGGGGCATTTACGAGCAGTACTTC.

This clone was found a few times. The rearrangement uses TRBV7-9 and TRBJ1-1; no reliable D call. The ends were cut back, 1 base at V and 0 bases at J, with 3 bases in the middle. Looked up from germline, CDR1 is SEHNR and CDR2 is FQNEAQ (reference sequence). The CDR3 runs to 13 residues. Here the CDR3 reads CASSLDMNTEAFF. The CDR3 nucleotides read TGTGCCAGCAGCTTAGATATGAACACTGAAGCTTTCTTT.

The chain uses TRBV6-1 and TRBJ1-5; D possibly corresponds to TRBD1 (6 bases). Trimming shortened V by 10 bases and J by 0 bases, and 13 bases separated the two germline ends. The CDR3 loop spans 14 amino acids. Looked up from germline, CDR1 is MNHNS and CDR2 is SASEGT. DNA of the CDR3: TGTGCCACTAAAGGGGGATATAGCAATCAGCCCCAGCATTTT. Translated, it gives CATKGGYSNQPQHF.

The rearrangement uses TRBV13 and TRBJ1-4; D call uncertain. The germline V gene has CDR1 PRHDT and CDR2 FYEKMQ (reference sequence). This CDR3 region has 18 residues. The V end was cut by 1 base, the J end by 0 bases, with 15 bases between. CDR3 nucleotides: TGTGCCAGCAGCTTAGTCTCTGGGCTTGGTACAACTAATGAAAAACTGTTTTTT. Protein sequence: CASSLVSGLGTTNEKLFF.

The chain links TRBV10-2 to TRBJ2-7, with TRBD2 matching 8 bases. Germline loops: CDR1 WSHSY, CDR2 SAAADI. The length of the CDR3 is 16 residues. Trimming removed 2 bases from V and 1 base from J; junction bases left unmatched: 7. DNA of the CDR3: TGCGCCAGCAGTGAGCCGGGGGGGCACGTATCCTACGAGCAGTACTTC. It encodes CASSEPGGHVSYEQYF.

This chain joins TRBV19 and TRBJ2-2; 7 nucleotides match TRBD1. Per the germline V gene, CDR1 is LNHDA and CDR2 is SQIVND (reference sequence). CDR3 length: 15 residues. V gave up 6 bases and J gave up 2 bases; unmatched junction bases: 6. As DNA, the CDR3 is TGTGCCAGTAGACCAACAGGGGACAACACCGGGGAGCTGTTTTTT. It codes for CASRPTGDNTGELFF.

Here the CDR3 reads CASSLSGQGVRTEAFF. The CDR3 DNA reads as TGTGCCAGCAGCTTGTCCGGACAGGGGGTTCGCACTGAAGCTTTCTTT. This chain uses TRBV11-2 with TRBJ1-1; 10 bases agree with TRBD1. The germline gives CDR1 SGHAT, CDR2 FQNNGV. CDR3 length: 16 residues. Trimming cost V 3 bases and J 4 bases; bases outside gene matches: 8.

The chain carries TRBV13 and TRBJ2-3; TRBD2 aligns across 13 bases. The V segment lost 2 bases and the J segment 0 bases; nucleotides outside the gene matches: 5. The CDR3 has 18 amino acids. The germline CDR1 and CDR2 sequences are PRHDT and FYEKMQ (reference sequence). The DNA for the CDR3 is TGTGCCAGCAGCTTACACGGACTAGCGGGGGAGAGCACAGATACGCAGTATTTT. Translating it yields CASSLHGLAGESTDTQYF. The full variable domain, in which reference TRBV13 and TRBJ2-3 provide the parts outside the CDR3, is AAGVIQSPRHLIKEKRETATLKCYPIPRHDTVYWYQQGPGQDPQFLISFYEKMQSDKGSIPDRFSAQQFSDYHSELNMSSLELGDSALYFCASSLHGLAGESTDTQYFGPGTRLTVL.

The chain combines TRBV7-2 with TRBJ2-3, with a weak D call TRBD2 (5 bases). Germline V gives CDR1 SGHTA, CDR2 FQGNSA. V was cut by 1 base and J by 2 bases, with 7 bases left in between. The CDR3 is 14 amino acids. The CDR3 reads CASSLGTSTDTQYF. As DNA, the CDR3 is TGTGCCAGCAGCTTAGGGACTTCCACAGATACGCAGTATTTT.

The rearrangement joins TRBV6-1 to TRBJ1-5; 7 bases are shared with TRBD1. The germline CDR1 and CDR2 sequences are MNHNS and SASEGT. The junction had 9 bases not matched to a gene; V was cut back by 2 bases and J by 5 bases. The CDR3 contains 16 residues. CDR3 loop: CASSEYGTEYYQPQHF. The DNA of the CDR3 is TGTGCCAGCAGTGAATACGGGACAGAGTATTATCAGCCCCAGCATTTT.

CDR3 in amino acids: CSVQSRDSNEKLFF. The CDR3 region has the DNA TGCAGCGTCCAATCCCGGGACAGCAATGAAAAACTGTTTTTT. V usage is TRBV29-1 and J usage is TRBJ1-4; 7 positions match TRBD1. CDR1 is SQVTM, CDR2 ANQGSEA, per germline. J lost 5 bases, V lost 6 bases, and 9 bases had no gene match. This CDR3 contains 14 residues.

The rearrangement uses TRBV11-2 and TRBJ2-1, with TRBD2 matching over 7 bases. CDR3 length equals 14 residues. J gave up 5 bases and V 3 bases, and 4 bases lay outside the gene matches. CDR1 and CDR2 (germline): SGHAT, FQNNGV. The CDR3 DNA is TGTGCCAGCAGCTTGGCTAGCGGAAACAATGAGCAGTTCTTC. It yields the protein CASSLASGNNEQFF.

V is TRBV19 and J is TRBJ1-5; possibly TRBD1 for D (5 bases). Germline CDR1 and CDR2: LNHDA and SQIVND (reference sequence). V lost 6 bases and J lost 2, with 14 bases in between. This CDR3 has 15 amino acids. CDR3: CASSLHPRGNQPQHF. CDR3 DNA sequence: TGTGCCAGTAGCCTACACCCCAGGGGCAATCAGCCCCAGCATTTT.

This chain connects TRBV21-1 to TRBJ2-3; no check of the table's D call, TRBD1, against the DNA was made. TRBV21-1 represents a pseudogene. The CDR3 sequence is 19 residues long. The CDR3 nucleotides are TGTGCCAGCAGCTCCCGAGGAAGGGGGCGACGAGGATGGTTGGATACGCAGTATTTT. Its protein is CASSSRGRGRRGWLDTQYF.

The chain links TRBV9 to TRBJ1-1; D gene uncertain. Germline CDR1 SGDLS, CDR2 YYNGEE. V dropped 3 bases and J dropped 0 bases, with 12 bases sitting between them. The CDR3 loop spans 15 amino acids. The CDR3 DNA reads TGTGCCAGCAGCGGAGGCCCGGATATGAACACTGAAGCTTTCTTT. Protein sequence: CASSGGPDMNTEAFF. Full variable domain (outside the CDR3, taken from reference TRBV9 and TRBJ1-1): DSGVTQTPKHLITATGQRVTLRCSPRSGDLSVYWYQQSLDQGLQFLIQYYNGEERAKGNILERFSAQQFPDLHSELNLSSLELGDSALYFCASSGGPDMNTEAFFGQGTRLTVV.

The chain uses TRBV6-6 and TRBJ2-3, with D tentatively TRBD1 (5 bases). The CDR3 contains 15 residues. The V and J ends lost 1 base and 4 bases respectively, with 12 bases between them. Germline values: CDR1 MNHNY, CDR2 SVGAGI (reference sequence). This chain's CDR3 is CASSYLQVAADTQYF. The CDR3 DNA is TGTGCCAGCAGTTACTTACAGGTGGCTGCAGATACGCAGTATTTT.

The rearrangement uses TRBV28 and TRBJ2-3, with 13 bases aligning to TRBD2. The length of the CDR3 is 16 residues. J gave up 5 bases and V 6 bases, and 8 bases lay outside the gene matches. The germline gives CDR1 MDHEN, CDR2 SYDVKM. The CDR3 region has the DNA TGTGCCAGCAGCTCACTAGCGGGAGGGCCCAGAGATACGCAGTATTTT. Translating gives CASSSLAGGPRDTQYF.

This sequence joins TRBV28 and TRBJ1-2, with 7 bases aligning to TRBD1. Germline trimming cut 6 bases from V and 7 bases from J; bases unmatched to any gene: 11. The CDR3 consists of 14 residues. Germline V CDR1 and CDR2: MDHEN, SYDVKM. The DNA for the CDR3 is TGTGCCAGCAGCCGCACATCGACAGGGAGTGGCTACACCTTC. Translated: CASSRTSTGSGYTF.

The chain recombines TRBV27 with TRBJ2-7, with 8 bases fitting TRBD2. The germline CDR1 and CDR2 sequences are MNHEY and SMNVEV (reference sequence). This CDR3 spans 15 amino acids. Trimming took 7 bases from V and 6 from J; bases not matched to a gene: 14. The CDR3 loop reads CASTATSGGVLEQYF. The CDR3 DNA follows: TGTGCCAGCACCGCAACTAGCGGCGGCGTACTCGAGCAGTACTTC.

The rearrangement uses TRBV29-1 and TRBJ2-7; 7 nucleotides align to TRBD1. CDR3 size: 12 residues. V was clipped by 7 bases and J by 6 bases; unmatched bases: 9. Germline lookup yields CDR1 SQVTM and CDR2 ANQGSEA. The CDR3 DNA follows: TGCAGCGGCATACAGGGGTTGGGCGAGCAGTACTTC. Protein: CSGIQGLGEQYF.

The chain is built from TRBV23-1 and TRBJ1-5, with D perhaps matching TRBD1 (5 bases). TRBV23-1 is reported as an ORF; its role is uncertain. The V and J ends lost 4 bases and 9 bases respectively, with 10 bases between them. The CDR3 runs 12 residues. This CDR3 reads CASSPKGLPQHF. In nucleotides, the CDR3 is TGCGCCAGCAGTCCTAAGGGGCTGCCCCAGCATTTT.

This chain uses TRBV28 with TRBJ2-5, with TRBD2 matching over 11 bases. Germline loops: CDR1 MDHEN, CDR2 SYDVKM. V trimming: 3 bases; J trimming: 1 base; junction bases outside the gene matches: 1. The CDR3 spans 15 residues. The DNA for the CDR3 is TGTGCCAGCAGTTTGGGACTAGCGGCCCAAGAGACCCAGTACTTC. Translation: CASSLGLAAQETQYF.

V and J are TRBV21-1 and TRBJ1-5. TRBV21-1 is labeled a pseudogene. This CDR3 region has 17 residues. The CDR3 nucleotides read TGTGCCAGCAGCACCTTAGAGGGCACCTATAGCAATCAGCCCCAGCATTTT. Translating gives CASSTLEGTYSNQPQHF.

This clone was recorded only once. The CDR3: CASSQEDGAWDEQYF. For the CDR3, the DNA is TGCGCCAGCAGCCAAGAGGATGGGGCGTGGGACGAGCAGTACTTC. The chain joins TRBV4-1 to TRBJ2-7; a weak D match, TRBD1 (5 bases). Between the trimmed V and J ends, which lost 0 bases and 5 bases, there was a span of 14 bases. CDR3 length: 15 amino acids. Germline-derived CDR1 and CDR2 are MGHRA and YSYEKL.

The chain employs TRBV5-1 and TRBJ2-3; D may be TRBD1 (6 bases). V lost 0 bases and J lost 6, with 14 bases in between. Germline CDR1 and CDR2: SGHRS and YFSETQ. CDR3 length: 15 amino acids. CDR3 amino acids: CASSLDPGDADTQYF. The CDR3 nucleotides read TGCGCCAGCAGCTTGGATCCAGGGGATGCGGATACGCAGTATTTT.

The chain is built from TRBV7-9 and TRBJ2-7; D possibly corresponds to TRBD2 (6 bases). CDR3 length equals 17 residues. V lost 5 bases to trimming and J lost 4 bases, with 24 bases between them. Germline CDR1 reads SEHNR; CDR2 reads FQNEAQ (reference sequence). DNA of the CDR3: TGTGCCAGCAGCCCCCCCTCTTTGAGGCGGGGCGTTTACGAGCAGTACTTC. Protein: CASSPPSLRRGVYEQYF.

This chain links TRBV2 with TRBJ2-5; D unresolved. V dropped 3 bases and J dropped 4 bases, with 12 bases sitting between them. CDR3 size: 14 residues. Germline CDR1 and CDR2: SNHLY and FYNNEI. The CDR3 loop reads CASSDRKSRETQYF. The CDR3 DNA reads TGTGCCAGCAGTGATCGTAAGAGTCGAGAGACCCAGTACTTC. The full variable domain, its missing parts supplied by reference TRBV2 and TRBJ2-5, is EPEVTQTPSHQVTQMGQEVILRCVPISNHLYFYWYRQILGQKVEFLVSFYNNEISEKSEIFDDQFSVERPDGSNFTLKIRSTKLEDSAMYFCASSDRKSRETQYFGPGTRLLVL.

The V gene is TRBV6-5, the J gene TRBJ2-5, with D possibly matching TRBD1 (5 bases). Trimming stripped 4 bases from V and 5 bases from J, with 17 bases between. Germline V gene lookup returns CDR1 MNHEY and CDR2 SVGAGI. The CDR3 is 15 amino acids. CDR3 nucleotide sequence: TGTGCCAGCAGTTGGCTTGGGCAGGGAATCGAGACCCAGTACTTC. Translated, it gives CASSWLGQGIETQYF.

J is TRBJ1-1 and V is TRBV5-4; D gene ambiguous. This CDR3 is built from 14 residues. With 0 bases removed from V and 3 bases from J, the gap between germline ends came to 9 bases. The germline gives CDR1 SGHNT, CDR2 YYREEE (reference sequence). The CDR3 bases are TGTGCCAGCAGCTTGGGACGGAGGGACACTGAAGCTTTCTTT. Protein sequence: CASSLGRRDTEAFF.

This chain links TRBV7-2 with TRBJ2-7; 8 bases fit TRBD1. This CDR3 has 14 residues. Germline values: CDR1 SGHTA, CDR2 FQGNSA. Germline trimming cut 5 bases from V and 5 bases from J; bases unmatched to any gene: 8. The CDR3 DNA is TGTGCCAGCAGCCATAGACAGGGGATAAACGAGCAGTACTTC. Amino acids: CASSHRQGINEQYF.